This T cell receptor (beta chain) is drawn from a study of human T cells and chemical hapten exposure. Across the study: Patients having alopecia areata, totalis or universalis were mostly female. Findings and caveats of the study: Because they had alopecia, donors may respond immunologically unlike healthy people.

Worth noting for this clonotype: The antigen is unknown.

The time point was: patch test 1, 2 weeks after DPC sensitization. Sample treatment: therapeutic diphenylcyclopropenone sensitization with weekly scalp DPC. The V gene's germline CDR1 is MNHEY and CDR2 SVGEGT. This CDR3 comprises 15 residues. V was pared by 5 bases and J by 1 base, with 14 bases between. During construction of the library, unique molecular identifiers were attached to individual cDNA molecules for quantitative, reproducible TCR counting. TCRdb ran MiXCR on the RACE reads and lists one entry per CDR3 protein. The sample comprises 150,000 to 200,000 distinct CDR3 sequences, about 14% of which are singletons, and 1.5% to 2% rests with the top ten.

Sequencing was performed on whole blood, taken in connection with sensitization to the hapten diphenylcyclopropenone (DPC). This chain uses TRBV6-2 or TRBV6-3 with TRBJ1-1, with D perhaps TRBD1 (6 bases). The TCR sequence derives from a young woman with alopecia areata. Some clones in this sample may be carry-over from other donors' samples. CDR3 sequence: CASSTPGHPNTEAFF. The CDR3 coding sequence is TGTGCCAGCAGTACACCGGGACACCCGAACACTGAAGCTTTCTTT.